These T cell receptor beta chains were read from a single sample in a study of cytomegalovirus exposure and HLA in healthy donors. This table comes from immunoSEQ multiplex PCR, and its TCRdb copy is limited to in-frame clones, with some not included. The table includes 150,000 to 200,000 clones, nearly 80% detected once. Material for sequencing was PBMCs. The receptors shown here come from a woman in her twenties or thirties in good health and CMV-seropositive. CDR3s include the opening cysteine and the closing phenylalanine or tryptophan. D genes are given only for firm matches. Where a row states a size, it is once, few, many or the class of an expanded clone; other rows omit it.

DNA	CDR3	D	size	V	J
TGTGCCAGCATAGAGACCAGGAGGATCGGGGAGCTGTTTTTT	CASIETRRIGELFF	NA	NA	TRBV2	TRBJ2-2
TGCGCCAGTGGGTTGAGCGGGGGGGCGGGAGAGACCCAGTACTTC	CASGLSGGAGETQYF	TRBD2	NA	TRBV4-1	TRBJ2-5
TGTGCCAGCAGGACCGGGACAGTGAACACTGAAGCTTTCTTT	CASRTGTVNTEAFF	TRBD1	NA	TRBV6-5	TRBJ1-1
TGTGCCAGCCCGTCAGGGCTGAACACTGAAGCTTTCTTT	CASPSGLNTEAFF	NA	once	TRBV2	TRBJ1-1
TGTGCCAGCAGCCAAGATCGACAGGGGGTTAATTCACCCCTCCACTTT	CASSQDRQGVNSPLHF	TRBD1	NA	TRBV4-2	TRBJ1-6
TGTGCCAGCAGCTTGGGACAGAACACTGAAGCTTTCTTT	CASSLGQNTEAFF	NA	NA	TRBV7-2	TRBJ1-1
TGCGCCAGCAGCTGGTTCGACAGGGGGAGCGCCGGGGAGCTGTTTTTT	CASSWFDRGSAGELFF	TRBD1	NA	TRBV5-1	TRBJ2-2
TGTGCCAGCAGGGGAACCGGGGGAGGCAATGAGCAGTTCTTC	CASRGTGGGNEQFF	NA	few	TRBV7-2	TRBJ2-1
TGTGCCACCCAAAGCGACAGCGCCGGGGAGCTGTTTTTT	CATQSDSAGELFF	NA	NA	TRBV7-9	TRBJ2-2
TGTGCCAGCAGATTGGACACAAATAGCAATCAGCCCCAGCATTTT	CASRLDTNSNQPQHF	NA	NA	TRBV6-5	TRBJ1-5
TGTGCCAGTAGACTACAGGGGGTCGCTGAAGCTTTCTTT	CASRLQGVAEAFF	TRBD1	NA	TRBV19	TRBJ1-1
TGCGCCAGCAGCGCCCGGACAGGGGGCACAGATACGCAGTATTTT	CASSARTGGTDTQYF	TRBD1	NA	TRBV10-1	TRBJ2-3
TGTGCCAGCAGCTTAGAGACAGGGTTTTCACCCCTCCACTTT	CASSLETGFSPLHF	TRBD1	NA	TRBV7-2	TRBJ1-6
TGTGCCAGCAGACAATCGAACAGGGCCCAAGGCTACACCTTC	CASRQSNRAQGYTF	NA	NA	TRBV11-2	TRBJ1-2
TGTGCCAGTAGTCCCGAGACAGTGAACACTGAAGCTTTCTTT	CASSPETVNTEAFF	NA	NA	TRBV19	TRBJ1-1
TGTGCCAGCAGGTTAGGAGCAGCGGGGGGCACCTACGAGCAGTACTTC	CASRLGAAGGTYEQYF	TRBD2	NA	TRBV11-2	TRBJ2-7
TGTGCCAGCAGGAGGGACAACAGCCGCACAGATACGCAGTATTTT	CASRRDNSRTDTQYF	NA	NA	TRBV6-1	TRBJ2-3
TGTGCCAGTAGTGTAAGCGGGAGTTGGTCAGATACGCAGTATTTT	CASSVSGSWSDTQYF	TRBD2	NA	TRBV19	TRBJ2-3
TGTGCCAGCCCTTCGAGCTCTGGAAACACCATATATTTT	CASPSSSGNTIYF	NA	few	TRBV28	TRBJ1-3
TGCGCCAGCAGCCACGGGACAGCCCGTGAAGCTTTCTTT	CASSHGTAREAFF	TRBD1	NA	TRBV5-1	TRBJ1-1
TGTGCCAGCGGCACAGGGGTCCAAGAGACCCAGTACTTC	CASGTGVQETQYF	TRBD1	few	TRBV7-9	TRBJ2-5
TGTGCCAGCTCACCTACCGGGACAGTGAACACTGAAGCTTTCTTT	CASSPTGTVNTEAFF	TRBD1	NA	TRBV18	TRBJ1-1
TGTGCCAGCAGCCAAGAACAGACAGGGAGAGCCTACAATGAGCAGTTCTTC	CASSQEQTGRAYNEQFF	TRBD1	NA	TRBV4-2	TRBJ2-1
TGTGCCAGTAGTATTGGACAGGGTGTGGAGACCCAGTACTTC	CASSIGQGVETQYF	TRBD1	NA	TRBV19	TRBJ2-5
TGTGCCAGCAGCTTACCGCTAGCGGGAGCCACCGGGGAGCTGTTTTTT	CASSLPLAGATGELFF	TRBD2	NA	TRBV7-9	TRBJ2-2
TGTGCCAGCTCACCACCAAACCAGGCTGCGGGGGGCCCAGAGACCCAGTACTTC	CASSPPNQAAGGPETQYF	TRBD2	NA	TRBV18	TRBJ2-5
TGCGCCAGCAGCCAAACCACGGACAGAAACTATGGCTACACCTTC	CASSQTTDRNYGYTF	NA	NA	TRBV4-3	TRBJ1-2
TGTGCCAGCAGCAAAGTCCTGGATGAGTCCGGGACAGTTATGGATCAGCCCCAGCATTTT	CASSKVLDESGTVMDQPQHF	NA	NA	TRBV21-1	TRBJ1-5
TGCGCCAGCAGCCAAGAGTCCTATGCCTATGGCTACACCTTC	CASSQESYAYGYTF	NA	NA	TRBV4-1	TRBJ1-2
TGTGCCAGTAGTATTCAGGGGGCGCTTAACGAGCAGTACTTC	CASSIQGALNEQYF	TRBD1	NA	TRBV19	TRBJ2-7
TGTGCCAGCATTGGCACCGGGGGGTCCTACGAGCAGTACTTC	CASIGTGGSYEQYF	TRBD2	NA	TRBV2	TRBJ2-7
TGTGCCAGCAGTGAAGCGGAGGTAGCGGGAACAGATACGCAGTATTTT	CASSEAEVAGTDTQYF	TRBD2	NA	TRBV6-1	TRBJ2-3
TGTGCCAGTAGTAAGTACCCACAGGGCAGGGGCAATCAGCCCCAGCATTTT	CASSKYPQGRGNQPQHF	NA	few	TRBV19	TRBJ1-5
TGTGCCAGCAGCGATCGGGACAGTGGGGAGCTGTTTTTT	CASSDRDSGELFF	TRBD1	NA	TRBV7-9	TRBJ2-2
TGTGCCAGCAGCTTGGCTCGGAGAATAGAGACCCAGTACTTC	CASSLARRIETQYF	NA	NA	TRBV5-5	TRBJ2-5
TGTGCCAGCAGTTCCCACGGGACAGCAGGAAACACCATATATTTT	CASSSHGTAGNTIYF	TRBD1	NA	TRBV6-5	TRBJ1-3
TGTGCCAGCAAACACAGCAGTTATGAAAAACTGTTTTTT	CASKHSSYEKLFF	NA	NA	TRBV28	TRBJ1-4
TGTGCCAGCAGCCCCGCCCAGGGTACCGGTGGCTACACCTTC	CASSPAQGTGGYTF	NA	NA	TRBV7-9	TRBJ1-2
TGTGCCAGCAGCTCATTCGGGTGGAAAAATTCACCCCTCCACTTT	CASSSFGWKNSPLHF	NA	NA	TRBV5-6	TRBJ1-6
TGTGCCAGTAGCCCCGGTGAGACCTATAATTCACCCCTCCACTTT	CASSPGETYNSPLHF	NA	NA	TRBV19	TRBJ1-6
TGTGCCAGCTCACCGGAGACAGGGACCCGCGAGCAGTACTTC	CASSPETGTREQYF	TRBD1	NA	TRBV18	TRBJ2-7
TGTGCCAGCAGGCTAGGGGGAAATCAGCCCCAGCATTTT	CASRLGGNQPQHF	NA	NA	TRBV6-5	TRBJ1-5
TGCGCCGGCAGTGAGACCAGGGTTGGCGAAAAACTGTTTTTT	CAGSETRVGEKLFF	NA	NA	TRBV10-1	TRBJ1-4
TGTGCCAGCAGACGCACAGGGTCTCAGCCCCAGCATTTT	CASRRTGSQPQHF	NA	NA	TRBV6-5	TRBJ1-5
TGTGCCAGCAACCTTCCAAGCCCCAACACTGAAGCTTTCTTT	CASNLPSPNTEAFF	NA	few	TRBV7-2	TRBJ1-1
TGCGCCAGCAGTTTTAGCGGTAAGAGCACAGATACGCAGTATTTT	CASSFSGKSTDTQYF	NA	few	TRBV5-1	TRBJ2-3
TGTGCCAGCAGCCACCCAGACATTAGCGGTTCCTACAATGAGCAGTTCTTC	CASSHPDISGSYNEQFF	NA	NA	TRBV7-9	TRBJ2-1
TGTGCCAGCAGTCCGATGGGACAGGGGAGTCGCTCACCCCTCCACTTT	CASSPMGQGSRSPLHF	TRBD1	NA	TRBV27	TRBJ1-6
TGTGCCAGCAGTCCATGGACAGGGGGCAATTCGGAGACCCAGTACTTC	CASSPWTGGNSETQYF	TRBD1	NA	TRBV27	TRBJ2-5
TGTGCCAGCAGCGTCGATGACAGGCCGAGAACGTCTGGAAACACCATATATTTT	CASSVDDRPRTSGNTIYF	NA	NA	TRBV9	TRBJ1-3
TGCAGCGTTGAAGAGGTGGAGGGCTATGGCTACACCTTC	CSVEEVEGYGYTF	NA	NA	TRBV29-1	TRBJ1-2
TGCGCCAGCAGCTTGGGACAGGGATGGACTGAAGCTTTCTTT	CASSLGQGWTEAFF	TRBD1	NA	TRBV5-1	TRBJ1-1
TGTGCCAGCAGCTTTAAGGCCATCGGGGGAGGCACTGAAGCTTTCTTT	CASSFKAIGGGTEAFF	NA	NA	TRBV5-6	TRBJ1-1